The 8 T cell receptor beta chains given below trace back to one sample, sequenced in a study of shared clonotypes between healthy human individuals. Assay: immunoSEQ multiplex PCR; the TCRdb copy retains only in-frame clones and omits some. This sample has over a million clones, with roughly 74% found just once. The specimen was memory CD4+ T cells from PBMCs. Subset described: CD45RA-negative fraction. These receptors came from a young man in good health. Some clones in this sample may be carry-over from other donors' samples.

The chain is built from TRBV28 and TRBJ2-7; D gene unclear. Germline CDR1 reads MDHEN; CDR2 reads SYDVKM. The CDR3 covers 15 residues. Trimming left V 5 bases short and J 3 bases short, with 17 bases between. The CDR3 loop is CASSEAPSGLYEQYF. The DNA for the CDR3 is TGTGCCAGCAGTGAAGCGCCTTCGGGCCTCTACGAGCAGTACTTC. Supplemented by reference TRBV28 and TRBJ2-7, the full variable domain reads DVKVTQSSRYLVKRTGEKVFLECVQDMDHENMFWYRQDPGLGLRLIYFSYDVKMKEKGDIPEGYSVSREKKERFSLILESASTNQTSMYLCASSEAPSGLYEQYFGPGTRLTVT.

J is TRBJ2-7 and V is TRBV11-2; the D gene is possibly TRBD2 (5 bases). This CDR3 comprises 14 residues. Trimming removed 5 bases from V and 5 bases from J, with 16 bases in between. Germline CDR1 SGHAT, CDR2 FQNNGV. The CDR3 sequence is CASSPRAPGDEQYF. The CDR3 DNA is TGTGCCAGCAGCCCACGTGCTCCCGGGGACGAGCAGTACTTC.

The chain combines TRBV30 with TRBJ1-4; D is undetermined. The V gene lost 2 bases and the J gene lost 8 bases, with 6 bases spanning the gap. The CDR3 length is 11 residues. Germline CDR1 reads GTSNPN; CDR2 reads SVGIG (reference sequence). The CDR3, as DNA: TGTGCCTGGAGTATAGGAGAAAAACTGTTTTTT. Residues: CAWSIGEKLFF.

This clone came up a few times. This chain uses TRBV5-1 with TRBJ1-1; unclear D gene. Trimming pared 4 bases from V and 1 base from J, leaving 20 bases between. The CDR3 totals 17 residues. Germline V CDR1 and CDR2: SGHRS, YFSETQ. DNA of the CDR3: TGCGCCAGCAGCAACCCAAGACGGGAGCCGGCGAACACTGAAGCTTTCTTT. Translating gives CASSNPRREPANTEAFF.

The V gene is TRBV29-1, the J gene TRBJ1-1, with 7 bases fitting TRBD1. The CDR3 length is 13 residues. J lost 1 base, V lost 7 bases, and 6 bases had no gene match. Germline V gene data show CDR1 as SQVTM and CDR2 as ANQGSEA. The DNA of the CDR3 is TGCAGCGCTGCCGGACAGGCGAACACTGAAGCTTTCTTT. It is translated as CSAAGQANTEAFF.

This clone appeared once. V gene TRBV5-4 combines with J gene TRBJ2-5; D possibly corresponds to TRBD2 (5 bases). Germline V CDR1 and CDR2: SGHNT, YYREEE (reference sequence). Trimming removed 0 bases at V and 4 bases at J, with 7 bases between. The length of the CDR3 is 13 residues. The CDR3 here is CASSLEAGETQYF. The CDR3 DNA reads TGTGCCAGCAGCTTGGAGGCGGGAGAGACCCAGTACTTC.

V and J are TRBV28 and TRBJ2-7; 10 nucleotides align to TRBD1. The germline CDR1 and CDR2 sequences are MDHEN and SYDVKM. The CDR3 contains 15 residues. CDR3 protein: CATMEGTGAYYEQYF. Here the CDR3 DNA reads TGTGCGACTATGGAGGGGACAGGGGCCTACTACGAGCAGTACTTC.

The rearrangement uses TRBV6-1 and TRBJ2-7; a possible D gene is TRBD1 (5 bases). V lost 9 bases, J lost 4 bases, and 13 bases lay in between. Germline CDR1 and CDR2: MNHNS and SASEGT. This CDR3 contains 12 residues. CDR3 loop: CASVQTGYEQYF. The CDR3 DNA reads as TGTGCCAGTGTCCAAACAGGATACGAGCAGTACTTC.